This section outlines one TCR beta chain sequence together with its context. Germline loops: CDR1 DFQATT, CDR2 SNEGSKA (reference sequence). Trimming shortened V by 6 bases and J by 4 bases, and 18 bases separated the two germline ends. This CDR3 contains 14 residues. The sample originates from a study of CD8+CD57+ T cells in acquired aplastic anemia. Profiles of TCR beta VDJ and CDR3 were generated from a genomic DNA template. MiXCR was run by TCRdb on the reads, yielding one entry per CDR3 protein. The table has 250,000 to 350,000 distinct CDR3 sequences, roughly 50% seen once. V usage is TRBV20-1 and J usage is TRBJ2-5; D is perhaps TRBD1 or TRBD2 (5 bases each). The sequence derives from a human donor with severe aplastic anemia or a healthy control (not recorded which). Sequenced input: sorted CD4+, CD8+, or CD8+CD57+ T cells (not recorded which) from PBMCs. The CDR3 DNA reads as TGCAGTGCCCCCCGGGACGGTCTTGGAGAGACCCAGTACTTC. Translation: CSAPRDGLGETQYF.